A single sample gave rise to the 5 T cell receptor beta chains below, sequenced in a study of shared clonotypes between healthy human individuals. Libraries were prepared by immunoSEQ multiplex PCR; TCRdb keeps only in-frame clonotypes and omits some of them. The data show about 560,000 clones, around 78% seen once. The specimen sequenced was PBMCs. The receptors come from a woman between 40 and 50 years old in good health. Some clones in this sample may be carry-over from other donors' samples.

The genes are TRBV7-2 and TRBJ2-3; 15 bases are shared with TRBD2. With V trimmed by 5 bases and J by 4 bases, 4 bases remained unmatched. CDR1 and CDR2 from the germline V gene are SGHTA and FQGNSA. CDR3 length: 16 amino acids. The CDR3 loop reads CASSPRTSGGADTQYF. DNA of the CDR3: TGTGCCAGCAGCCCACGGACTAGCGGGGGGGCAGATACGCAGTATTTT.

The chain is built from TRBV4-1 and TRBJ2-7; D gene unclear. The CDR3 covers 13 residues. Germline V gene sequence: CDR1 MGHRA, CDR2 YSYEKL. The V gene lost 0 bases and the J gene lost 4 bases, with 7 bases spanning the gap. The CDR3 nucleotides are TGCGCCAGCAGCCAAGATATAAGGTACGAGCAGTACTTC. It translates to CASSQDIRYEQYF.

The V call is TRBV7-3, the J call TRBJ2-1; D may be TRBD2 (6 bases). Germline lookup yields CDR1 SGHTA and CDR2 FQGTGA. V was trimmed by 6 bases and J by 3 bases, leaving 12 bases between them. CDR3 length: 14 amino acids. This CDR3 reads CASSTGTDYNEQFF. CDR3 nucleotide sequence: TGTGCCAGCAGTACCGGGACTGACTACAATGAGCAGTTCTTC.

V is TRBV29-1 and J is TRBJ2-5, with 14 bases fitting TRBD2. Germline CDR1 reads SQVTM; CDR2 reads ANQGSEA. Trimming at V came to 7 bases and at J to 4 bases, leaving 14 bases not matched to a gene. The CDR3 covers 17 residues. The CDR3 sequence is CSGHGTSGRVVGETQYF. CDR3 bases: TGCAGCGGCCACGGGACTAGCGGGAGAGTAGTCGGAGAGACCCAGTACTTC. The complete variable domain, with remaining parts taken from reference TRBV29-1 and TRBJ2-5, reads SAVISQKPSRDICQRGTSLTIQCQVDSQVTMMFWYRQQPGQSLTLIATANQGSEATYESGFVIDKFPISRPNLTFSTLTVSNMSPEDSSIYLCSGHGTSGRVVGETQYFGPGTRLLVL.

This clone was seen once. Distinct nucleotide sequences in the sample also encode this CDR3. The chain links TRBV6-5 to TRBJ1-3, with TRBD1 matching over 8 bases. Unmatched junction bases numbered 0, after V lost 2 bases and J lost 0 bases. CDR1 MNHEY and CDR2 SVGAGI come from the germline V gene. This CDR3 is built from 15 residues. The DNA of the CDR3 is TGTGCCAGCAGTTACGACAGGGGCTCTGGAAACACCATATATTTT. Protein product: CASSYDRGSGNTIYF.